Listed below are T cell receptor beta chains from one sample, sequenced in a study of T-cell reconstitution after alpha-beta-depleted transplantation in children. Via MiXCR, TCRdb re-called the PCR reads, giving one row per CDR3 protein. The sample shows approximately 240,000 distinct CDR3 sequences, approximately 9.5% of them seen only once. The source material was PBMCs from the stem cell graft donor, sampled from the stem cell graft. The receptors derive from a human donor who donated a stem cell graft to a child with acute lymphoblastic leukemia. Both conserved end residues are part of each CDR3. Each record gives: J gene, D gene, V gene, clone size, CDR3 protein, CDR3 DNA. The D gene is left open where the match is weak. The listing skips clone size in some rows; elsewhere it reads once, few, many or a size class.

TRBJ1-1,NA,TRBV15,NA,CATSRGSLGDTEAFF,TGTGCCACCAGCAGAGGGTCCTTGGGGGACACTGAAGCTTTCTTT
TRBJ2-5,NA,TRBV5-1,NA,CASSLFTQETQYF,TGCGCCAGCAGCTTGTTTACACAAGAGACCCAGTACTTC
TRBJ2-7,NA,TRBV5-1,few,CASTGDNSYEQYF,TGCGCCAGCACCGGGGACAACTCCTACGAGCAGTACTTC
TRBJ2-5,TRBD2,TRBV20-1,NA,CSARDRRGGRETQYF,TGCAGTGCTAGAGATCGGCGGGGGGGCCGAGAGACCCAGTACTTC
TRBJ1-1,NA,TRBV3-1,NA,CASSQDHFRVAEAFF,TGTGCCAGCAGCCAAGATCATTTCAGGGTAGCTGAAGCTTTCTTT
TRBJ1-1,NA,TRBV9,NA,CASSVGGVRFTEAFF,TGTGCCAGCAGCGTAGGAGGGGTTAGGTTCACTGAAGCTTTCTTT
TRBJ2-3,NA,TRBV19,NA,CASSVGATSTDTQYF,TGTGCCAGTAGTGTGGGGGCCACTAGCACAGATACGCAGTATTTT
TRBJ2-3,TRBD2,TRBV20-1,NA,CSASVAGGTDTQYF,TGCAGTGCTAGTGTGGCGGGGGGGACAGATACGCAGTATTTT
TRBJ2-1,NA,TRBV29-1,many,CSVELHNEQFF,TGCAGCGTTGAACTCCACAATGAGCAGTTCTTC
TRBJ1-1,NA,TRBV20-1,many,CSAPSPGKTEAFF,TGCAGTGCTCCCAGTCCGGGGAAGACTGAAGCTTTCTTT
TRBJ1-1,NA,TRBV6-5,NA,CASSYSYRLETEAFF,TGTGCCAGCAGTTACTCGTACAGGTTGGAGACTGAAGCTTTCTTT
TRBJ2-5,TRBD1,TRBV28,few,CASSFGTGGRKETQYF,TGTGCCAGCAGTTTCGGCACAGGGGGCCGAAAAGAGACCCAGTACTTC
TRBJ2-7,NA,TRBV18,NA,CASSGSGIEQYF,TGTGCCAGCTCCGGGTCCGGCATCGAGCAGTACTTC
TRBJ2-7,NA,TRBV7-2,many,CASSSPGRYEQYF,TGTGCCAGCAGCTCCCCGGGGCGCTACGAGCAGTACTTC
TRBJ2-3,NA,TRBV5-1,NA,CASSFGQLILTDTQYF,TGCGCCAGCAGCTTTGGACAACTAATACTCACAGATACGCAGTATTTT
TRBJ2-1,TRBD1,TRBV5-1,few,CASSPTGGAYNEQFF,TGCGCCAGCAGCCCGACAGGGGGCGCCTACAATGAGCAGTTCTTC
TRBJ2-7,TRBD1,TRBV5-1,many,CASSRDRAYEQYF,TGCGCCAGCAGCAGGGACAGAGCCTACGAGCAGTACTTC
TRBJ1-1,NA,TRBV18,few,CASSPRQRDTEAFF,TGTGCCAGCTCACCGAGACAGAGGGACACTGAAGCTTTCTTT
TRBJ2-2,NA,TRBV10-3,few,CAISDSRNTGELFF,TGTGCCATCAGTGACTCAAGGAACACCGGGGAGCTGTTTTTT
TRBJ2-7,NA,TRBV5-6,many,CASSLAFGQWDEQYF,TGTGCCAGCAGCTTGGCTTTTGGACAGTGGGACGAGCAGTACTTC